Here is one TCR beta chain with its context. Its antigen is not identified. The sample belongs to a study of siplizumab effects on memory and regulatory T cells. Overall study findings and caveats: Naive T cells were seemingly more diverse than memory cells, and major contributions to the alloresponse seemed to be made by them. Phenotypic classification as naive or memory proved unattainable for roughly 80-97% of proliferating CD4+ or CD8+ clones.

TCRdb's table, derived via immunoSEQ multiplex PCR, lists solely in-frame clones and lacks some. This sample carries about 63,000 clones, over 80% of them seen once, and the ten largest clones take approximately 3.8%. The length of the CDR3 is 12 residues. The germline V gene encodes CDR1 LGHNT and CDR2 FRNRAP. With 6 bases removed from V and 7 bases from J, the gap between germline ends came to 10 bases. The V gene is TRBV12-5, the J gene TRBJ1-5, with D unclear. The clonotype was recovered from a human donor in good health. The sequenced sample consisted of memory CD4+ T cells sorted from blood. The CDR3 DNA reads TGTGCTAGTGGCACGGGGTGGCAGCCCCAGCATTTT. It encodes CASGTGWQPQHF.